This is a list of T cell receptor beta chains from one sample in a study of cytomegalovirus exposure and HLA in healthy donors. Libraries were prepared by immunoSEQ multiplex PCR; TCRdb keeps only in-frame clonotypes and omits some of them. Of 250,000 to 300,000 clones in the sample, 90% were seen once. Sequenced: PBMCs. These receptors came from a woman between 18 and 29 years old in good health and CMV-seronegative. CDR3s include the opening cysteine and the closing phenylalanine or tryptophan. A D gene is named only where the DNA matches it firmly. A clone size is listed for some rows: how often the clone was seen (once, few, many), or a class if it is expanded.

clone_size,v_call,j_call,d_call,cdr3_aa,cdr3_nt
NA,TRBV7-3,TRBJ2-2,TRBD1,CASSFDGHRGTGELFF,TGTGCCAGCAGCTTCGACGGACACAGGGGCACCGGGGAGCTGTTTTTT
NA,TRBV27,TRBJ1-5,NA,CASRYGSNQPQHF,TGTGCCAGCAGGTACGGGAGCAATCAGCCCCAGCATTTT
once,TRBV5-1,TRBJ1-1,TRBD1,CASSWQQGGTEAFF,TGCGCCAGCAGCTGGCAACAGGGGGGCACTGAAGCTTTCTTT
NA,TRBV27,TRBJ2-6,NA,CASLSHFSYLISSGANVLTF,TGTGCCAGCCTATCCCACTTTTCCTACTTGATATCCTCTGGGGCCAACGTCCTGACTTTC
NA,TRBV5-8,TRBJ2-7,TRBD2,CASSSRGGPYEQYF,TGTGCCAGCAGCTCCCGGGGGGGGCCGTACGAGCAGTACTTC
NA,TRBV2,TRBJ2-5,TRBD2,CASMRLAGWETQYF,TGTGCCAGCATGAGGTTAGCGGGGTGGGAGACCCAGTACTTC
once,TRBV7-6,TRBJ2-5,NA,CASSLASPREEGEETQYF,TGTGCCAGCAGCTTAGCCAGCCCTAGGGAAGAGGGGGAAGAGACCCAGTACTTC
once,TRBV28,TRBJ1-3,NA,CASSSPDSGNTIYF,TGTGCCAGCAGTTCTCCAGACTCTGGAAACACCATATATTTT
few,TRBV11-2,TRBJ1-2,NA,CASSSAYSVGYTF,TGTGCCAGCAGCTCTGCATATAGCGTTGGCTACACCTTC
NA,TRBV11-2,TRBJ2-1,NA,CASAGTRSSYNEQFF,TGTGCCAGCGCAGGTACTAGGAGCTCCTACAATGAGCAGTTCTTC
NA,TRBV29-1,TRBJ2-4,NA,CSVVGPRVDIQYF,TGCAGCGTTGTCGGTCCTCGAGTAGACATTCAGTACTTC
NA,TRBV9,TRBJ2-1,TRBD2,CASNGGGASEQFF,TGTGCCAGCAACGGCGGGGGGGCCTCTGAGCAGTTCTTC
NA,TRBV18,TRBJ2-5,TRBD1,CASSPGQSQETQYF,TGTGCCAGCTCACCGGGACAGAGTCAAGAGACCCAGTACTTC
NA,TRBV6-1,TRBJ1-1,TRBD1,CASIWSTGKNTEAFF,TGTGCCAGCATTTGGTCGACAGGGAAGAACACTGAAGCTTTCTTT
NA,TRBV4-1,TRBJ1-1,NA,CASSQDQGNTEAFF,TGCGCCAGCAGCCAAGATCAGGGCAACACTGAAGCTTTCTTT
NA,TRBV28,TRBJ1-6,NA,CASGPPASPLHF,TGTGCCAGCGGCCCCCCCGCTTCACCCCTCCACTTT
NA,TRBV9,TRBJ1-6,NA,CASSVDKAGGNSPLHF,TGTGCCAGCAGCGTAGATAAAGCGGGGGGGAATTCACCCCTCCACTTT
NA,TRBV27,TRBJ2-2,NA,CASRQIGAGELFF,TGTGCCAGCAGACAAATCGGGGCCGGGGAGCTGTTTTTT
NA,TRBV6-6,TRBJ2-7,NA,CASSYDSLTYEQYF,TGTGCCAGCAGTTACGACAGTTTAACCTACGAGCAGTACTTC
NA,TRBV2,TRBJ2-2,NA,CASGGGSGTGELFF,TGTGCCAGCGGGGGGGGCTCGGGCACCGGGGAGCTGTTTTTT
NA,TRBV4-1,TRBJ2-5,TRBD1,CASSHPGTGEETQYF,TGCGCCAGCAGCCATCCCGGGACAGGGGAAGAGACCCAGTACTTC
NA,TRBV19,TRBJ1-4,TRBD1,CASSNDRGGYEKLFF,TGTGCCAGTAGTAACGACAGGGGGGGCTATGAAAAACTGTTTTTT
NA,TRBV10-3,TRBJ2-7,NA,CAISAALREQYF,TGTGCCATCAGTGCCGCACTACGCGAGCAGTACTTC
NA,TRBV29-1,TRBJ1-2,NA,CSVGTRGNYGYTF,TGCAGCGTTGGAACCCGGGGGAACTATGGCTACACCTTC
once,TRBV7-7,TRBJ2-2,TRBD1,CASSLVPGTGGANTGELFF,TGTGCTAGCAGCTTAGTCCCCGGGACAGGGGGCGCGAACACCGGGGAGCTGTTTTTT
NA,TRBV4-3,TRBJ2-1,NA,CASSQDVAFSYNEQFF,TGCGCCAGCAGCCAAGATGTGGCCTTTTCCTACAATGAGCAGTTCTTC
NA,TRBV19,TRBJ1-1,NA,CASSISGNTEAFF,TGTGCCAGTAGTATCTCAGGTAACACTGAAGCTTTCTTT
NA,TRBV30,TRBJ1-2,TRBD1,CAWTYGTDGYTF,TGTGCCTGGACCTACGGGACAGATGGCTACACCTTC
NA,TRBV2,TRBJ1-1,TRBD1,CASSEGHGQGNTEAFF,TGTGCCAGCAGTGAAGGCCATGGACAGGGGAACACTGAAGCTTTCTTT
NA,TRBV1,TRBJ1-2,NA,CTSKSTNYGYTF,TGCACCAGCAAGAGTACTAACTATGGCTACACCTTC
NA,TRBV6-1,TRBJ1-4,TRBD1,CASRERGRANEKLFF,TGTGCCAGCAGGGAGAGGGGGCGCGCGAATGAAAAACTGTTTTTT
NA,TRBV15,TRBJ2-3,NA,CATSRRGPGNTQYF,TGTGCCACCAGCAGACGCGGGCCGGGGAATACGCAGTATTTT
NA,TRBV4-1,TRBJ1-2,NA,CASSTGQTYGYTF,TGCGCCAGCAGCACAGGTCAAACCTATGGCTACACCTTC
NA,TRBV9,TRBJ1-3,TRBD1,CASSVATGASSGNTIYF,TGTGCCAGCAGCGTAGCTACAGGGGCCTCCTCTGGAAACACCATATATTTT
NA,TRBV30,TRBJ2-7,TRBD1,CAWSGGRGRGEQYF,TGTGCCTGGAGTGGGGGCAGGGGGCGAGGCGAGCAGTACTTC
NA,TRBV7-2,TRBJ1-2,NA,CASSLELIGRGNGYTF,TGTGCCAGCAGCTTAGAACTGATAGGACGAGGGAATGGCTACACCTTC
NA,TRBV6-5,TRBJ2-7,NA,CASSYRGNEQYF,TGTGCCAGCAGTTACAGGGGCAACGAGCAGTACTTC
NA,TRBV10-1,TRBJ1-1,NA,CASSEGQKAFF,TGCGCCAGCAGTGAAGGACAGAAAGCTTTCTTT
NA,TRBV5-6,TRBJ2-5,TRBD1,CANGGQGLGETQYF,TGTGCCAACGGTGGACAGGGCCTCGGGGAGACCCAGTACTTC
NA,TRBV5-8,TRBJ1-5,NA,CASSLGQAGNQPQHF,TGTGCCAGCAGCTTGGGGCAGGCAGGCAATCAGCCCCAGCATTTT
NA,TRBV7-3,TRBJ2-5,NA,CASSLAGVGQETQYF,TGTGCCAGCAGCTTGGCAGGGGTTGGGCAAGAGACCCAGTACTTC
NA,TRBV7-3,TRBJ2-3,TRBD2,CASSLAGATDTQYF,TGTGCCAGCAGCCTAGCGGGGGCCACAGATACGCAGTATTTT
NA,TRBV19,TRBJ1-5,NA,CASKYPRTNQPQHF,TGTGCCAGCAAATACCCCCGGACTAATCAGCCCCAGCATTTT
few,TRBV29-1,TRBJ1-5,TRBD1,CSVAQGAQQPQHF,TGCAGCGTGGCACAGGGGGCTCAGCAGCCCCAGCATTTT
NA,TRBV9,TRBJ2-2,NA,CASSPRTASTGELFF,TGTGCCAGCAGCCCGAGGACAGCCTCTACCGGGGAGCTGTTTTTT
NA,TRBV5-1,TRBJ1-2,TRBD1,CASSDGQAIYGYTF,TGCGCCAGCAGCGACGGACAGGCCATTTATGGCTACACCTTC
NA,TRBV5-6,TRBJ2-5,NA,CASTSTMETQYF,TGTGCCAGCACGTCGACTATGGAGACCCAGTACTTC
NA,TRBV11-2,TRBJ1-2,NA,CASSSSGAYGYTF,TGTGCCAGCTCCAGTTCAGGGGCGTATGGCTACACCTTC
NA,TRBV4-3,TRBJ2-3,NA,CASSPLTGVTDTQYF,TGCGCCAGCAGCCCCCTCACGGGGGTAACAGATACGCAGTATTTT
NA,TRBV12-2,TRBJ1-5,NA,CASRLDWQGTQPQHF,TGTGCAAGTCGCTTAGATTGGCAGGGCACTCAGCCCCAGCATTTT
NA,TRBV28,TRBJ2-6,NA,CASEDSGANVLTF,TGTGCCTCGGAGGACTCTGGGGCCAACGTCCTGACTTTC
NA,TRBV7-9,TRBJ1-2,NA,CASSANYGYTF,TGTGCCAGCAGCGCGAACTATGGCTACACCTTC
once,TRBV10-3,TRBJ2-7,TRBD1,CAISFAQGVAYEQYF,TGTGCCATCAGTTTTGCACAGGGGGTGGCCTACGAGCAGTACTTC